This T cell receptor beta chain is from a study of memory B cells and T cells in multiple sclerosis. TCRdb's copy holds only in-frame clones and misses some; the assay was immunoSEQ multiplex PCR. Of several thousand clones listed, roughly 50% are singletons. The CDR3 is 14 residues long. V lost 5 bases and J lost 9; bases outside the gene matches: 10. CDR1 is SGHNT and CDR2 is YENEEA in the germline V gene. This clone was counted between two and nine times. The specimen sequenced was memory (CD45RO+) CD8+ T cells from blood. The source of this sequence is a human donor with multiple sclerosis. The rearrangement uses TRBV11-3 and TRBJ2-1; TRBD2 matches at 7 bases. The CDR3 region has the DNA TGTGCCAGCAGCCCCAGCGGGACGGTTGCTGAGCAGTTCTTC. Protein sequence: CASSPSGTVAEQFF.